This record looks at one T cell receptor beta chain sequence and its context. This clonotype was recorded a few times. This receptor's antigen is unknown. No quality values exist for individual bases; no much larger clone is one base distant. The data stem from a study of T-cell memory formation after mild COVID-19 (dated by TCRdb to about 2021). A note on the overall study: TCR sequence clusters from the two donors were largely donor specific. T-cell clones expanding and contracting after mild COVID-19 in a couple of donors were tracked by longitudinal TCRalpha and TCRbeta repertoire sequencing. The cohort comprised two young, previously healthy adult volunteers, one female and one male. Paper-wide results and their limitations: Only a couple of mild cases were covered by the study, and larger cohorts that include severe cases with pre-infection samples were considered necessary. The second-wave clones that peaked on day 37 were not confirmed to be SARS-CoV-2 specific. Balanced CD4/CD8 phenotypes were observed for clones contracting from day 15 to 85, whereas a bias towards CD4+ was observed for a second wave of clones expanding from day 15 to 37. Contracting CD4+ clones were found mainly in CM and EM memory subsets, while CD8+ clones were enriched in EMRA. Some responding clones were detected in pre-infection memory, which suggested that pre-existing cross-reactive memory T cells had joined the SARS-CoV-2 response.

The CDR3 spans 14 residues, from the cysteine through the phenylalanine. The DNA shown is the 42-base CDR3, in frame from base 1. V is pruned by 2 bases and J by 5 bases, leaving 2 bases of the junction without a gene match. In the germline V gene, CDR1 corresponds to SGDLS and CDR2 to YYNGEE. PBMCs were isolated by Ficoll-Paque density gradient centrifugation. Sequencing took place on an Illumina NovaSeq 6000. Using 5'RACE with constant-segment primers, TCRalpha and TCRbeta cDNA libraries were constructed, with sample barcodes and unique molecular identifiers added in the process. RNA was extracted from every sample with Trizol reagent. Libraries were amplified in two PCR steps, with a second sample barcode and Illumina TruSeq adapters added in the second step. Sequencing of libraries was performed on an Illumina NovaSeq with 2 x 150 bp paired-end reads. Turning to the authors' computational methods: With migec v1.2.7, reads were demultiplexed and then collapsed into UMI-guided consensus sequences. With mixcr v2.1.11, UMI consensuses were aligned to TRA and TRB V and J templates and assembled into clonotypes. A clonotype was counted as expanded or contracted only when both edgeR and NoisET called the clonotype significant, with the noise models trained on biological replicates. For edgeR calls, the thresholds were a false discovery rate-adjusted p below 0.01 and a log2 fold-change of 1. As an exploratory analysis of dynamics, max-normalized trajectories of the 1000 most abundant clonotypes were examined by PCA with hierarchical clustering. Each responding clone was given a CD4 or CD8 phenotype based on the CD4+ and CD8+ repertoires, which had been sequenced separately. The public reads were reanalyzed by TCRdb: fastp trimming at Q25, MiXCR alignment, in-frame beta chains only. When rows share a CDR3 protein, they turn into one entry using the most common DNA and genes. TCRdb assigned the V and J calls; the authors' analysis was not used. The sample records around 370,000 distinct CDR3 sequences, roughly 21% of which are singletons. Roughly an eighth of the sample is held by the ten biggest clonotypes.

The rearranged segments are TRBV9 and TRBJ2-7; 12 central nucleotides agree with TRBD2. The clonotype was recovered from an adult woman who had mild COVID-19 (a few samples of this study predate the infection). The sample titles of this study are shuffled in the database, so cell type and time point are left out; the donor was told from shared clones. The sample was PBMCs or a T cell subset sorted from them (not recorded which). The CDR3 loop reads CASSVTSGGHEQYF. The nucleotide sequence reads TGTGCCAGCAGCGTGACTAGCGGGGGCCACGAGCAGTACTTC.